The 30 T cell receptor beta chains presented below share a single source sample, sequenced in a study of tumor and adjacent non-tumor tissue in lung cancer. TCRbeta libraries were built with three rounds of nested PCR, modified from ARM-PCR. TCRdb ran MiXCR on the multiplex PCR reads and lists one entry per CDR3 protein. The table lists under 100,000 distinct CDR3 sequences, nearly 70% of them singletons. The template was RNA from unsorted bulk tissue. Source material: lung tumor tissue. These receptors came from a woman aged 70-85 years with non-small cell lung cancer.

A single count supports this clonotype. One junction end disagrees with the germline gene, perhaps due to a read error. V is TRBV5-5 and J is TRBJ1-1, with D hard to call. The CDR3 runs 14 residues. Germline loops: CDR1 SGHKS, CDR2 YYEKEE (reference sequence). The CDR3 sequence: CASSLLARNTEAYF. CDR3 nucleotide sequence: TGTGCCAGCAGCTTGCTGGCTCGGAACACTGAAGCTTACTTT. Full variable domain (outside the CDR3, taken from reference TRBV5-5 and TRBJ1-1): DAGVTQSPTHLIKTRGQQVTLRCSPISGHKSVSWYQQVLGQGPQFIFQYYEKEERGRGNFPDRFSARQFPNYSSELNVNALLLGDSALYLCASSLLARNTEAYFGQGTRLTVV.

The chain joins TRBV11-2 to TRBJ2-3; no firm D call. The CDR3 is made up of 13 amino acids. The ends were cut back, 11 bases at V and 3 bases at J, with 15 bases in the middle. The germline gives CDR1 SGHAT, CDR2 FQNNGV. The CDR3 region has the DNA TGTGCCTGCTGCCTCTTAAGGACAGATACGCAGTATTTT. It translates to CACCLLRTDTQYF.

This sequence joins TRBV7-9 and TRBJ2-1; 13 bases align to TRBD2. Germline CDR1 is SEHNR and CDR2 is FQNEAQ (reference sequence). V trimming: 5 bases; J trimming: 4 bases; junction bases outside the gene matches: 8. This CDR3 is 17 amino acids long. DNA of the CDR3: TGTGCCAGCAGCCTGAGGACTAGCGGGAGTGGTTACAATGAGCAGTTCTTC. Translation: CASSLRTSGSGYNEQFF.

The table lists this clonotype with many counts. The chain couples TRBV6-1 to TRBJ1-6; the D gene is possibly TRBD1 (5 bases). Germline V CDR1 and CDR2: MNHNS, SASEGT. The CDR3 length is 14 residues. V was pared by 4 bases and J by 8 bases, with 12 bases between. The CDR3 DNA reads TGTGCCAGCAGTGCAGGGACGAGAGATTCACCCCTCCACTTT. The encoded protein is CASSAGTRDSPLHF.

The sample holds one count of this clonotype. Mismatch with germline at one junction end may stem from a read error. The chain uses TRBV6-2 or TRBV6-3 and TRBJ2-1; 9 nucleotides line up with TRBD2. Germline CDR1 reads MNHEY; CDR2 reads SVGEGT. The CDR3 extends over 16 amino acids. CDR3 nucleotides: TGTGTCAGCAGTTGCGGAGCGGGAGGACTATACAATGAGCAGTTCTTC. Translating it yields CVSSCGAGGLYNEQFF.

Concerning this clonotype: One end of the junction varies from germline; a read error may be responsible. This rearrangement joins TRBV4-1 to TRBJ2-7; D is unclear. The CDR3 is 14 residues long. In germline, CDR1 is MGHRA, CDR2 YSYEKL. The CDR3: CANSQSPASYEQYF. The CDR3 DNA reads TGCGCCAACAGCCAATCACCAGCCTCCTACGAGCAATACTTC.

This clonotype appeared many times. The chain links TRBV14 to TRBJ2-5, with 10 bases lining up with TRBD1. CDR1 and CDR2 from the germline V gene are SGHDN and FVKESK. This CDR3 region has 15 residues. V shed 2 bases and J 5 bases; nucleotides not matched to a gene: 5. DNA for the CDR3: TGTGCCAGCAGCCAAAGGACAGGGGGATTTGAGACCCAGTACTTC. Translated: CASSQRTGGFETQYF.

This clonotype has ten or more counts. The chain links TRBV29-1 to TRBJ1-1, with D possibly TRBD1 on 5 matching bases. The V gene lost 4 bases and the J gene lost 1 base, with 13 bases spanning the gap. CDR1 SQVTM and CDR2 ANQGSEA come from the germline V gene. The CDR3 length is 14 residues. In DNA, the CDR3 is TGCAGCGTTGTGAGGAGGGGCCGGAACACTGAAGCTTTCTTT. It codes for CSVVRRGRNTEAFF.

This clonotype was counted at least ten times. The V and J genes are TRBV4-1 and TRBJ2-2, with a tentative D call TRBD2 (5 bases). With 8 bases removed from V and 0 bases from J, the gap between germline ends came to 10 bases. The CDR3 totals 14 residues. The germline V gene encodes CDR1 MGHRA and CDR2 YSYEKL. The CDR3 DNA sequence: TGCGCCAGCTTAGGACTTGCGAACACCGGGGAGCTGTTTTTT. Amino acids: CASLGLANTGELFF.

Turning to this clonotype: At one of its ends the junction is not consistent with the germline gene, which may arise from a read error. V is TRBV6-8 and J is TRBJ1-5; D perhaps matches TRBD1 (6 bases). CDR3 length: 19 residues. The germline V gene has CDR1 MNHGY and CDR2 SAAAGT. The CDR3 loop is CASSETMPDRCKGNQPHHF. Written as DNA, the CDR3 is TGTGCCAGCAGTGAGACTATGCCCGACAGGTGTAAGGGCAATCAGCCCCATCATTTT.

This clonotype was picked up many times. The CDR3 DNA sequence: TGCAGCGTTGTGGTGGTGGCTTTGGGAGACGAGCAGTACTTC. Protein sequence: CSVVVVALGDEQYF. This rearrangement joins TRBV29-1 to TRBJ2-7; TRBD2 might be the D (5 bases). This CDR3 has 14 residues. V was trimmed by 4 bases and J by 5 bases, leaving 18 bases between them. CDR1 SQVTM and CDR2 ANQGSEA come from the germline V gene.

V usage is TRBV6-2 or TRBV6-3 and J usage is TRBJ1-2; D possibly corresponds to TRBD1 (5 bases). CDR3 size: 12 residues. V dropped 8 bases and J dropped 10 bases, with 17 bases sitting between them. Germline loops: CDR1 MNHEY, CDR2 SVGEGT. This chain's CDR3 is CASDRGTDDYTF. CDR3 DNA sequence: TGTGCCAGCGATCGGGGGACGGATGACTACACCTTC.

Remarks on this clonotype: A much larger clone lies one base from this, so it may be a read error. V usage is TRBV30 and J usage is TRBJ2-6; D gene unclear. V was pared by 2 bases and J by 6 bases, with 14 bases between. Per the germline V gene, CDR1 is GTSNPN and CDR2 is SVGIG (reference sequence). The CDR3 is 15 amino acids. CDR3 DNA: TGTGCCTGGAGTAAAGAATTTGCTGCGGCCAACGTCCTGACTTTC. Its protein is CAWSKEFAAANVLTF.

Turning to this clonotype: An end of the junction does not agree with germline; a read error may underlie this. The chain couples TRBV4-1 to TRBJ2-1; weak D call: TRBD2 (5 bases). CDR3 length equals 15 residues. Germline CDR1 and CDR2: MGHRA and YSYEKL. The CDR3 DNA reads TGCGCCAGCAGCCATCGGACTGGGGATTGGAATGAGCGGTTCTTC. Translated: CASSHRTGDWNERFF.

This clonotype appeared many times. The CDR3 nucleotides read TGTGCCTGGAGCAGGGCTGGGGATTACAATGAGCAGTTCTTC. Amino acids: CAWSRAGDYNEQFF. The chain links TRBV30 to TRBJ2-1; maybe TRBD1 (5 bases). Trimming cost V 3 bases and J 4 bases, with 13 bases left between them. This CDR3 spans 14 amino acids. The germline V gene encodes CDR1 GTSNPN and CDR2 SVGIG (reference sequence).

Concerning this clonotype itself: The junction does not match germline at one end; this may be a read error. V and J are TRBV12-3 or TRBV12-4 and TRBJ1-2, with 10 bases identical to TRBD1. The CDR3 is 14 residues long. CDR3 in amino acids: CASSMGQGTYGYTF. The CDR3 DNA reads TGTGCAAGCAGCATGGGACAGGGGACCTATGGCTACACCTTC.

Concerning this clonotype: The junction does not match germline at one end; this may be a read error. The gene calls are TRBV5-5 and TRBJ2-2; 7 bases are a match to TRBD2. The CDR3 is 17 amino acids. CDR1 is SGHKS, CDR2 YYEKEE, per germline (reference sequence). This CDR3 reads CASSLGTLVAGTVELFF. CDR3 DNA: TGTGCCAGCAGCCTGGGGACCCTAGTAGCGGGCACCGTGGAGCTGTTTTTT.

About this clonotype itself: Here the CDR3 omits its conserved ending phenylalanine or tryptophan, so a read error is the likely source. The V and J genes are TRBV6-6 and TRBJ1-5; D is perhaps TRBD1 (5 bases). The germline gives CDR1 MNHNY, CDR2 SVGAGI (reference sequence). The CDR3 has 13 amino acids. With 11 bases removed from V and 6 bases from J, the gap between germline ends came to 17 bases. The DNA of the CDR3 is TGTGCCGGCTGCCTGGGGCCTGGTCAGCCCCAGCATTCT. It encodes CAGCLGPGQPQHS.

For this clonotype: The junction and the germline gene differ at one end; a read error may be behind it. The chain joins TRBV7-9 to TRBJ1-1; D remains ambiguous. The germline V gene encodes CDR1 SEHNR and CDR2 FQNEAQ (reference sequence). This CDR3 has 14 residues. CDR3 residues: CVSSLASSTFLAFF. DNA for the CDR3: TGTGTCAGCAGCTTAGCCTCCTCCACCTTTTTGGCTTTCTTT.

Worth noting for this clonotype: The junction does not match germline at one end; this may be a read error. V is TRBV7-9 and J is TRBJ1-1; D is undetermined. There are 15 residues in the CDR3. Germline V gives CDR1 SEHNR, CDR2 FQNEAQ (reference sequence). The CDR3 sequence: CASSSVVSRNTVAFF. The CDR3 bases are TGTGCCAGCAGCTCAGTGGTATCGCGGAACACTGTAGCTTTCTTT.

This clonotype was found many times. The CDR3 sequence is CASSFLRDGTNYGYTF. The CDR3 nucleotides are TGTGCCAGCAGTTTCCTCCGGGACGGTACTAACTATGGCTACACCTTC. The chain uses TRBV6-5 and TRBJ1-2, with a possible D match to TRBD1 (5 bases). Germline assignment: CDR1 MNHEY and CDR2 SVGAGI. V lost 4 bases to trimming and J lost 0 bases, with 15 bases between them. This CDR3 has 16 amino acids.

This clonotype was observed at least ten times. The V gene is TRBV29-1, the J gene TRBJ2-7; D unclear. The CDR3 spans 15 residues. Germline-derived CDR1 and CDR2 are SQVTM and ANQGSEA. Trimming took off 0 bases at V and 5 bases at J, with 17 bases between the two ends. The CDR3 DNA reads as TGCAGCGTTGAAGATCATGATTCGCCGGGTGACGAGCAGTACTTC. Protein product: CSVEDHDSPGDEQYF.

A note on this clonotype: Likely a read error: the CDR3 ends without its conserved phenylalanine or tryptophan. This rearrangement joins TRBV11-1 to TRBJ2-1; D perhaps matches TRBD1 (5 bases). The germline V gene has CDR1 SGHAT and CDR2 FQDESV (reference sequence). The V end lost 5 bases, the J end lost 3 bases, and 11 bases lay between the germline ends. This CDR3 comprises 14 residues. The DNA of the CDR3 is TGTGCCAGCAGCCTCGGACAAGTCTACAATGAGCAGTTCTTA. This translates into CASSLGQVYNEQFL.

This clonotype was detected ten times or more. The V and J genes are TRBV28 and TRBJ2-3, with 16 nucleotides matching TRBD2. The CDR3 totals 18 residues. V shed 6 bases, J shed 6 bases, and the junction held 12 bases outside the gene matches. Germline V gives CDR1 MDHEN, CDR2 SYDVKM. The CDR3 sequence is CASRGTSGRAVTLDTQYF. DNA of the CDR3: TGTGCCAGCAGGGGGACTAGCGGGAGGGCCGTGACTCTTGATACGCAGTATTTT.

Concerning this clonotype itself: Without the conserved terminal phenylalanine or tryptophan, this CDR3 likely stems from a read error. V gene TRBV11-3 combines with J gene TRBJ2-2; D gene uncertain. CDR3 length: 17 amino acids. The germline V gene encodes CDR1 SGHNT and CDR2 YENEEA. CDR3: CASSPHQSTSSTGELFL. CDR3 sequence (DNA): TGCGCCAGCAGCCCCCATCAATCGACATCGAGCACCGGGGAGCTGTTTCTT.

Regarding this clonotype: This CDR3 fails to terminate in the conserved phenylalanine or tryptophan, so it likely reflects a read error. The rearrangement links TRBV10-3 to TRBJ1-1, with 7 bases lining up with TRBD1. Germline V gives CDR1 ENHRY, CDR2 SYGVKD. The ends lost 0 bases at V and 3 bases at J; junction bases unmatched: 7. CDR3 length equals 16 residues. This chain's CDR3 is CAISESWGTVDTEAFL. Written as DNA, the CDR3 is TGTGCCATCAGTGAGTCATGGGGGACAGTTGACACTGAAGCTTTCCTT.

V usage is TRBV7-9 and J usage is TRBJ1-2; D is uncertain. The V gene's germline CDR1 is SEHNR and CDR2 FQNEAQ (reference sequence). The CDR3 has 12 amino acids. V was clipped by 5 bases and J by 8 bases, with 12 bases between them. The CDR3 nucleotides are TGTGCCAGCAGCCTAACTGAGGAAGGCTACACCTTC. It translates to CASSLTEEGYTF.

About this clonotype itself: In this CDR3 the conserved last residue, phenylalanine or tryptophan, is missing, so a read error is likely. The V call is TRBV28, the J call TRBJ2-1; 9 positions match TRBD2. The CDR3 sequence is 15 residues long. Per the germline V gene, CDR1 is MDHEN and CDR2 is SYDVKM. The ends lost 3 bases at V and 7 bases at J; junction bases unmatched: 7. CDR3 coding DNA: TGTGCCAGCAGTTTTGGGACTAGCTGGAGTAATGAGCAGTTCTCC. Its translation: CASSFGTSWSNEQFS.

About this clonotype itself: The junction departs from germline at one end; a sequencing error may be responsible. This chain joins TRBV28 and TRBJ2-3; 10 nucleotides match TRBD2. This CDR3 is 16 amino acids long. Germline V gene data show CDR1 as MDHEN and CDR2 as SYDVKM. This CDR3 is CTSSLSLAGAEYTQYF. CDR3 bases: TGTACCAGCAGTTTATCCCTAGCGGGAGCCGAATATACGCAGTATTTT. The whole variable domain, remainder taken from reference TRBV28 and TRBJ2-3, is DVKVTQSSRYLVKRTGEKVFLECVQDMDHENMFWYRQDPGLGLRLIYFSYDVKMKEKGDIPEGYSVSREKKERFSLILESASTNQTSMYLCTSSLSLAGAEYTQYFGPGTRLTVL.

As regards this clonotype: The conserved phenylalanine or tryptophan normally closing the CDR3 is absent here, so this likely arose from a read error. It is unclear where the CDR3 begins or ends on the DNA, so no DNA is shown, and the CDR3 is as TCRdb lists it. The chain employs TRBV29-1 and TRBJ1-2. Germline CDR1 and CDR2: SQVTM and ANQGSEA. Termini included, the CDR3 measures 13 amino acids. CDR3 protein: CSARQGASPRDYL.